This TCR beta chain is drawn from a study of T-cell reconstitution after alpha-beta-depleted transplantation in children. Regarding this clonotype: What it recognizes is unknown.

The TCRbeta library was prepared with unique molecular identifiers. TCRdb independently ran MiXCR on the PCR reads; one entry per CDR3 protein. The table records roughly 790,000 distinct CDR3 sequences, approximately 15% of them present only once. V lost 0 bases and J lost 1, with 11 bases in between. CDR1 and CDR2 (germline): SGHRS, YFSETQ. The CDR3 consists of 15 residues. Study observations and caveats: Several hundred graft clones that had expanded were reportedly the source of alpha-beta T cells about two months after transplant. T-cell numbers and diversity, one year after transplant, stemmed largely from T cells that were newly produced. Day-60 TCRbeta diversity that was high in some patients was derived from surviving recipient T cells and thymic progenitors.

The chain couples TRBV5-1 to TRBJ2-7, with no clear D. This TCR was recovered from a male patient aged 10 to 17 who had a stem cell transplant for acute lymphoblastic leukemia, so the T cells may come from the graft donor. The sample was PBMCs, mostly from graft donor cells, taken 360 days after TCRalphabeta/CD19-depleted stem cell transplant. CDR3 nucleotides: TGCGCCAGCAGCTTGGATAGGGTCAGATCCTACGAGCAGTACTTC. Translation: CASSLDRVRSYEQYF.